The 21 T cell receptor beta chains presented below share a single source sample, sequenced in a study of breast tumors, draining lymph nodes, adjacent tissues. MiXCR was run by TCRdb on the multiplex PCR reads, yielding one entry per CDR3 protein. The sample lists 45,000 to 65,000 distinct CDR3 sequences, around 40% seen once, with about 10% in the top ten. Sequences were obtained from breast tumor tissue. The receptors were sampled from a female donor with breast cancer. Some clones in this sample may be carry-over from other donors' samples.

This clonotype was recorded only once. This chain links TRBV2 with TRBJ1-4, with 7 nucleotides matching TRBD1. With V trimmed by 6 bases and J by 5 bases, 9 bases remained unmatched. The CDR3 is 15 amino acids. Germline CDR1 and CDR2: SNHLY and FYNNEI. The CDR3 is CASRSTGTVNEKLFF. Written as DNA, the CDR3 is TGTGCCAGCAGGTCGACAGGGACAGTCAATGAAAAACTGTTTTTT.

This clonotype was counted many times. The DNA for the CDR3 is TGCGCCAGCAGAAGGACAGGGTACGATCAGCCCCAGCATTTT. Residues: CASRRTGYDQPQHF. V and J are TRBV4-1 and TRBJ1-5; 8 positions match TRBD1. J gave up 5 bases and V 6 bases, and 6 bases lay outside the gene matches. This CDR3 comprises 14 residues. Germline loops: CDR1 MGHRA, CDR2 YSYEKL.

This clonotype was recorded at least ten times. This chain connects TRBV6-6 to TRBJ1-6, with 12 bases fitting TRBD1. Per the germline V gene, CDR1 is MNHNY and CDR2 is SVGAGI (reference sequence). This CDR3 comprises 20 residues. V was clipped by 5 bases and J by 9 bases; unmatched bases: 20. The CDR3 here is CASSANLLQSGTGGSSPLHF. CDR3 coding DNA: TGTGCCAGCAGTGCCAATCTCCTCCAGTCCGGGACAGGGGGCAGTTCACCCCTCCACTTT.

Comments on this clonotype: A much larger clone lies one base from this, so it may be a read error. The chain is built from TRBV11-2 and TRBJ2-1, with 7 nucleotides matching TRBD1. Germline CDR1 reads SGHAT; CDR2 reads FQNNGV. The CDR3 is made up of 17 amino acids. The CDR3 DNA is TGTGCCAGCAGCTTCATCAGGGGGATGACCCCCTACAATGAGCAGCTCTTC. Its translation: CASSFIRGMTPYNEQLF.

Ten or more counts support this clonotype. The V call is TRBV5-6, the J call TRBJ1-4; TRBD1 matches 8 bases. The CDR3 length is 16 residues. Unmatched junction bases numbered 11, after V lost 3 bases and J lost 7 bases. Germline V gene lookup returns CDR1 SGHDT and CDR2 YYEEEE. The CDR3 is CASSSFSGTGGEKLFF. CDR3 bases: TGTGCCAGCAGCTCATTCTCCGGGACAGGAGGTGAAAAACTGTTTTTT.

The rearrangement links TRBV29-1 to TRBJ2-5; TRBD2 matches at 15 bases. CDR3 length equals 14 residues. Germline CDR1 and CDR2: SQVTM and ANQGSEA. With V trimmed by 5 bases and J by 7 bases, 5 bases remained unmatched. The CDR3 DNA reads as TGCAGCGTTACGGGACTAGCGGGAGGAGGGACCCAGTACTTC. It codes for CSVTGLAGGGTQYF.

The J gene is TRBJ1-5, the V gene TRBV27; the D is unclear. CDR1 is MNHEY, CDR2 SMNVEV, per germline (reference sequence). There are 13 residues in the CDR3. The V and J ends lost 4 bases and 7 bases respectively, with 11 bases between them. The CDR3 DNA reads TGTGCCAGCAGTTATCAGCCGGGGCAGCCCCAGCATTTT. Translation: CASSYQPGQPQHF.

This rearrangement joins TRBV10-3 to TRBJ2-2; 7 nucleotides line up with TRBD1. CDR1 ENHRY and CDR2 SYGVKD come from the germline V gene. J gave up 2 bases and V 8 bases, and 2 bases lay outside the gene matches. This CDR3 comprises 13 residues. The CDR3 reads CAIGTANTGELFF. CDR3 bases: TGTGCCATCGGGACAGCCAACACCGGGGAGCTGTTTTTT.

V gene TRBV29-1 combines with J gene TRBJ1-3, with D maybe TRBD1 (6 bases). V lost 7 bases and J lost 2, with 12 bases in between. Germline V CDR1 and CDR2: SQVTM, ANQGSEA. CDR3 length: 13 amino acids. This CDR3 is CSAGGQTGNTIYF. The CDR3, as DNA: TGCAGCGCGGGAGGACAGACTGGAAACACCATATATTTT.

With regard to this clonotype: The junction differs from germline at one of its ends, possibly a read error. The rearrangement joins TRBV4-1 to TRBJ1-1, with D unclear. The CDR3 is 15 residues long. Germline CDR1 MGHRA, CDR2 YSYEKL. As DNA, the CDR3 is TGCGCCGGCAGCCAAGCCTTCCCAAGAGGGACTGAAGCTTTCTTT. Translating gives CAGSQAFPRGTEAFF.

The chain uses TRBV4-2 and TRBJ1-2, with 11 positions matching TRBD1. With V trimmed by 5 bases and J by 1 base, 9 bases remained unmatched. The CDR3 spans 17 residues. CDR1 and CDR2 (germline): LGHNA, YNFKEQ. The CDR3 is CASSVPGTGGLNYGYTF. The CDR3 coding sequence is TGTGCCAGCAGCGTACCCGGGACAGGGGGGCTTAACTATGGCTACACCTTC.

The CDR3 DNA reads TGCGCCAGCAGCTTGGAAGGTACAGTAACCTACGAGCAGTACTTC. This codes for CASSLEGTVTYEQYF. The chain employs TRBV5-1 and TRBJ2-7, with D uncertain. Trimming stripped 0 bases from V and 2 bases from J, with 12 bases between. The germline V gene encodes CDR1 SGHRS and CDR2 YFSETQ. This CDR3 has 15 residues.

This clonotype was detected many times. The chain uses TRBV29-1 and TRBJ1-2; D might be TRBD1 (5 bases). V shed 0 bases and J shed 6 bases, with 20 bases lying between them. The CDR3 sequence is 16 residues long. The V gene's germline CDR1 is SQVTM and CDR2 ANQGSEA. The CDR3 DNA sequence: TGCAGCGTTGAAGATCACCCGGGCGGGGCGTTTGATGGCTACACCTTC. Translation: CSVEDHPGGAFDGYTF.

Concerning this clonotype: Because it lacks the conserved phenylalanine or tryptophan at the end, this CDR3 is likely a read error. This chain links TRBV7-9 with TRBJ1-3; D gene ambiguous. The germline V gene has CDR1 SEHNR and CDR2 FQNEAQ (reference sequence). The CDR3 consists of 15 residues. Trimming stripped 4 bases from V and 3 bases from J, with 13 bases between. This CDR3 reads CASSSRSGFGNTIYS. Written as DNA, the CDR3 is TGTGCCAGCAGCTCCCGGTCGGGTTTTGGAAACACCATATATTCT.

This clonotype was recorded at least ten times. This chain joins TRBV6-1 and TRBJ2-2, with 9 positions matching TRBD2. The CDR3 runs to 15 residues. The junction had 6 bases not matched to a gene; V was cut back by 7 bases and J by 3 bases. Germline V lookup: CDR1 MNHNS, CDR2 SASEGT. The CDR3 coding sequence is TGTGCCAGCACTTTGGCGGGAGGGGACACCGGGGAGCTGTTTTTT. Translated: CASTLAGGDTGELFF.

With regard to this clonotype: Because the CDR3's place on the DNA is in doubt, the DNA is left out and the CDR3 is given as listed by TCRdb. The chain combines TRBV9 with TRBJ2-3; TRBD1, the D gene given by the table, was not confirmed from the DNA. Ends included, the CDR3 has 20 residues. Germline loops: CDR1 SGDLS, CDR2 YYNGEE. CDR3 residues: CASSVGQFNEQYFGPDTQYF.

The CDR3: CASSLVSGPRVSGANVLTF. CDR3 bases: TGTGCCAGCAGCTTAGTATCGGGACCAAGAGTCTCTGGGGCCAACGTCCTGACTTTC. The chain recombines TRBV7-9 with TRBJ2-6; D assignment may be TRBD1 or TRBD2 (5 bases each). Germline V gene lookup returns CDR1 SEHNR and CDR2 FQNEAQ (reference sequence). This CDR3 is built from 19 residues. V lost 1 base to trimming and J lost 0 bases, with 16 bases between them. The full variable domain, its missing parts supplied by reference TRBV7-9 and TRBJ2-6, is DTGVSQNPRHKITKRGQNVTFRCDPISEHNRLYWYRQTLGQGPEFLTYFQNEAQLEKSRLLSDRFSAERPKGSFSTLEIQRTEQGDSAMYLCASSLVSGPRVSGANVLTFGAGSRLTVL.

Ten or more counts support this clonotype. The chain uses TRBV20-1 and TRBJ2-7; 9 bases are shared with TRBD2. J gave up 0 bases and V 5 bases, and 8 bases lay outside the gene matches. Germline assignment: CDR1 DFQATT and CDR2 SNEGSKA (reference sequence). The CDR3 has 15 residues. The CDR3 spells CSASSASGNSYEQYF. CDR3 sequence (DNA): TGCAGTGCTTCCTCGGCTAGCGGGAACTCCTACGAGCAGTACTTC.

This clonotype came up many times. The chain is built from TRBV29-1 and TRBJ2-1; weak D call: TRBD2 (6 bases). Germline CDR1 SQVTM, CDR2 ANQGSEA. This CDR3 is 17 amino acids long. V was pared by 4 bases and J by 10 bases, with 29 bases between. CDR3: CSVVLHGGTRRAGEQFF. CDR3 sequence (DNA): TGCAGCGTTGTCCTCCATGGTGGGACGCGGAGGGCAGGGGAGCAGTTCTTC.

This clonotype was seen repeatedly, ten times or more. V and J are TRBV30 and TRBJ2-7; 7 nucleotides agree with TRBD1. The CDR3 extends over 15 amino acids. V shed 5 bases and J 1 base; nucleotides not matched to a gene: 11. Germline V CDR1 and CDR2: GTSNPN, SVGIG (reference sequence). The CDR3 loop is CAWASRGTASYEQYF. The DNA for the CDR3 is TGTGCCTGGGCCAGTAGGGGGACAGCTTCCTACGAGCAGTACTTC. The full variable domain, completed using reference TRBV30 and TRBJ2-7, is SQTIHQWPATLVQPVGSPLSLECTVEGTSNPNLYWYRQAAGRGLQLLFYSVGIGQISSEVPQNLSASRPQDRQFILSSKKLLLSDSGFYLCAWASRGTASYEQYFGPGTRLTVT.

Many counts were recorded for this clonotype. Compared with germline, one end of the junction differs, possibly owing to a read error. This rearrangement joins TRBV20-1 to TRBJ2-3; D may be TRBD1 (5 bases). The length of the CDR3 is 16 residues. The germline CDR1 and CDR2 sequences are DFQATT and SNEGSKA (reference sequence). CDR3 amino acids: CSARDSQRRYTDTQYF. The CDR3 DNA reads TGCAGTGCTCGAGACAGCCAGCGTCGGTACACAGATACGCAGTATTTT.